Presented here are 15 T cell receptor beta chains from one specimen sequenced in a study of T cell responses to AZD1222 COVID-19 vaccine. Assay used: immunoSEQ multiplex PCR; TCRdb lists only in-frame clones, some missing. The sample includes about 140,000 clones, 70% to 90% of them seen just once. Sequenced material: peripheral blood, taken on day 0 of AZD1222 vaccination. Receptors were obtained from an adult in good health.

This chain joins TRBV28 and TRBJ2-1; D may be TRBD1 (6 bases). CDR1 is MDHEN and CDR2 is SYDVKM in the germline V gene. This CDR3 region has 13 residues. Trimming took 3 bases from V and 5 from J, leaving 8 bases between them. DNA for the CDR3: TGTGCCAGCAGTTTTCAGGGGAACAATGAGCAGTTCTTC. Amino acids: CASSFQGNNEQFF. Using reference TRBV28 and TRBJ2-1 for the parts outside the CDR3, the full variable domain is DVKVTQSSRYLVKRTGEKVFLECVQDMDHENMFWYRQDPGLGLRLIYFSYDVKMKEKGDIPEGYSVSREKKERFSLILESASTNQTSMYLCASSFQGNNEQFFGPGTRLTVL.

The chain combines TRBV3-1 (or the pseudogene TRBV3-2) with TRBJ1-2; D is unclear. The CDR3 length is 12 residues. The ends were cut back, 1 base at V and 8 bases at J, with 8 bases in the middle. Germline loops: CDR1 LGHDT, CDR2 YNNKEL (reference sequence). The CDR3 here is CASSQAPGGYTF. In DNA, the CDR3 is TGTGCCAGCAGCCAAGCCCCCGGGGGCTACACCTTC.

The chain links TRBV5-1 to TRBJ1-3; 12 nucleotides agree with TRBD1. Germline-derived CDR1 and CDR2 are SGHRS and YFSETQ. This CDR3 contains 16 residues. V was pared by 4 bases and J by 2 bases, with 4 bases of the junction left unmatched. CDR3 in amino acids: CASSPGQGAAGNTIYF. As DNA, the CDR3 is TGCGCCAGCAGCCCGGGACAGGGGGCGGCTGGAAACACCATATATTTT.

The chain joins TRBV28 to TRBJ1-1, with D perhaps matching TRBD1 (6 bases). The CDR3 totals 13 residues. Germline-derived CDR1 and CDR2 are MDHEN and SYDVKM. V lost 8 bases, J lost 4 bases, and 14 bases lay in between. This CDR3 reads CASPQGGSTEAFF. DNA for the CDR3: TGTGCCAGCCCACAGGGAGGTAGCACTGAAGCTTTCTTT.

The chain carries TRBV6-4 and TRBJ1-5; D may be TRBD1 (6 bases). The germline V and J ends were trimmed by 7 bases and 2 bases, with 15 bases remaining between them. The CDR3 extends over 15 amino acids. Germline lookup yields CDR1 MRHNA and CDR2 SNTAGT. The CDR3 loop is CASTARGSGNQPQHF. The CDR3, as DNA: TGTGCCAGCACCGCCAGGGGCTCGGGCAATCAGCCCCAGCATTTT.

The gene calls are TRBV7-8 and TRBJ2-3; a weak D match, TRBD2 (7 bases). The CDR3 is 15 amino acids. The germline gives CDR1 SGHVS, CDR2 FQNEAQ. V lost 11 bases and J lost 7, with 25 bases in between. In DNA, the CDR3 is TGTGCCGGAGGCACGGTCGGGGGAGGGGACAATACGCAGTATTTT. This translates into CAGGTVGGGDNTQYF.

This clone has more than one count but fewer than ten. J is TRBJ1-1 and V is TRBV14; D ambiguous. V was cut by 3 bases and J by 7 bases, with 6 bases left in between. CDR1 and CDR2 from the germline V gene are SGHDN and FVKESK. The CDR3 totals 11 residues. The CDR3 coding sequence is TGTGCCAGCAGCCATATTCATGAAGCTTTCTTT. Its protein product is CASSHIHEAFF.

The V and J genes are TRBV10-1 and TRBJ1-5; a possible D gene is TRBD1 (5 bases). V lost 5 bases and J lost 7, with 12 bases in between. The CDR3 loop spans 13 amino acids. CDR1 is WNHNN, CDR2 SYGVQD, per germline (reference sequence). CDR3 in DNA: TGCGCCAGCAGTCAAACTGAGGGGCAGCCCCAGCATTTT. This gives the protein CASSQTEGQPQHF.

The chain combines TRBV19 with TRBJ2-5, with 7 bases aligning to TRBD2. After removal of 11 bases from V and 0 bases from J, the junction contained 9 bases not matched to a gene. Germline CDR1 is LNHDA and CDR2 is SQIVND (reference sequence). CDR3 size: 14 residues. Here the CDR3 reads CAVAGGLYQETQYF. The CDR3 nucleotides read TGTGCCGTAGCGGGTGGGCTGTACCAAGAGACCCAGTACTTC. Supplemented by reference TRBV19 and TRBJ2-5, the full variable domain reads DGGITQSPKYLFRKEGQNVTLSCEQNLNHDAMYWYRQDPGQGLRLIYYSQIVNDFQKGDIAEGYSVSREKKESFPLTVTSAQKNPTAFYLCAVAGGLYQETQYFGPGTRLLVL.

V usage is TRBV9 and J usage is TRBJ2-1; TRBD2 matches 7 bases. Germline CDR1 and CDR2: SGDLS and YYNGEE. This CDR3 spans 15 amino acids. With 4 bases clipped from V and 13 bases from J, the junction kept 17 bases outside the gene matches. The CDR3 coding sequence is TGTGCCAGCAGCTCGAGAGGCAACGGTGGGGGGGACCAGTTCTTC. Encoded protein: CASSSRGNGGGDQFF.

The chain has TRBV9 and TRBJ1-6; D not resolved. CDR3 size: 15 residues. V gave up 3 bases and J gave up 8 bases, with 15 bases separating them. Germline V gives CDR1 SGDLS, CDR2 YYNGEE. CDR3 loop: CASSAGLLEYSPLHF. The CDR3 DNA reads TGTGCCAGCAGCGCAGGACTCCTTGAGTATTCACCCCTCCACTTT.

The DNA of the CDR3 is TGTGCCAGCAGCTTTACCACTTACAATGAGCAGTTCTTC. Residues: CASSFTTYNEQFF. The rearrangement joins TRBV7-2 to TRBJ2-1; D unclear. Germline V CDR1 and CDR2: SGHTA, FQGNSA. This CDR3 contains 13 residues. The V end lost 3 bases, the J end lost 4 bases, and 7 bases lay between the germline ends.

The chain recombines TRBV5-1 with TRBJ2-5; the D gene is possibly TRBD2 (5 bases). Germline loops: CDR1 SGHRS, CDR2 YFSETQ. The V end lost 7 bases, the J end lost 3 bases, and 13 bases lay between the germline ends. CDR3 length: 13 residues. The CDR3 loop is CASGKGVEETQYF. DNA of the CDR3: TGCGCCAGCGGCAAGGGAGTAGAAGAGACCCAGTACTTC.

The rearrangement uses TRBV11-3 and TRBJ2-2; 10 nucleotides line up with TRBD1. In germline, CDR1 is SGHNT, CDR2 YENEEA. Trimming took 5 bases from V and 3 from J; bases not matched to a gene: 9. The CDR3 runs to 17 residues. The CDR3 sequence: CASSPGQGRLDTGELFF. The CDR3 DNA reads as TGTGCCAGCAGCCCGGGACAGGGGAGGTTGGACACCGGGGAGCTGTTTTTT.

This chain connects TRBV10-3 to TRBJ2-3; D possibly corresponds to TRBD1 (7 bases). The CDR3 extends over 18 amino acids. V was trimmed by 0 bases and J by 5 bases, leaving 21 bases between them. From germline, CDR1 is ENHRY and CDR2 SYGVKD. Here the CDR3 DNA reads TGTGCCATCAGTGAGTCGAAAGTGCGGGACAGCTATTTAGATACGCAGTATTTT. As protein: CAISESKVRDSYLDTQYF.